Listed here is a single T cell receptor beta chain. Germline CDR1 SGHAT, CDR2 FQNNGV. There are 19 residues in the CDR3. With 4 bases removed from V and 0 bases from J, the gap between germline ends came to 22 bases. Only in-frame clones appear in the TCRdb table, and some are missing; sequencing was by immunoSEQ multiplex PCR. This repertoire shows around 140,000 clones, almost 85% found once; its top ten account for approximately 8%. This entry is derived from a study of T cell responses to AZD1222 COVID-19 vaccine. This clonotype was obtained from an adult who received the MenACWY meningococcal vaccine as a control. The chain couples TRBV11-2 to TRBJ2-1, with a weak D call TRBD2 (5 bases). The specimen was peripheral blood, collected 28 days after the second dose of the MenACWY control vaccine. Here the CDR3 reads CASSSPRASPSSSYNEQFF. The CDR3 nucleotides read TGTGCCAGCAGCTCCCCGAGGGCTAGCCCCTCAAGCTCCTACAATGAGCAGTTCTTC.